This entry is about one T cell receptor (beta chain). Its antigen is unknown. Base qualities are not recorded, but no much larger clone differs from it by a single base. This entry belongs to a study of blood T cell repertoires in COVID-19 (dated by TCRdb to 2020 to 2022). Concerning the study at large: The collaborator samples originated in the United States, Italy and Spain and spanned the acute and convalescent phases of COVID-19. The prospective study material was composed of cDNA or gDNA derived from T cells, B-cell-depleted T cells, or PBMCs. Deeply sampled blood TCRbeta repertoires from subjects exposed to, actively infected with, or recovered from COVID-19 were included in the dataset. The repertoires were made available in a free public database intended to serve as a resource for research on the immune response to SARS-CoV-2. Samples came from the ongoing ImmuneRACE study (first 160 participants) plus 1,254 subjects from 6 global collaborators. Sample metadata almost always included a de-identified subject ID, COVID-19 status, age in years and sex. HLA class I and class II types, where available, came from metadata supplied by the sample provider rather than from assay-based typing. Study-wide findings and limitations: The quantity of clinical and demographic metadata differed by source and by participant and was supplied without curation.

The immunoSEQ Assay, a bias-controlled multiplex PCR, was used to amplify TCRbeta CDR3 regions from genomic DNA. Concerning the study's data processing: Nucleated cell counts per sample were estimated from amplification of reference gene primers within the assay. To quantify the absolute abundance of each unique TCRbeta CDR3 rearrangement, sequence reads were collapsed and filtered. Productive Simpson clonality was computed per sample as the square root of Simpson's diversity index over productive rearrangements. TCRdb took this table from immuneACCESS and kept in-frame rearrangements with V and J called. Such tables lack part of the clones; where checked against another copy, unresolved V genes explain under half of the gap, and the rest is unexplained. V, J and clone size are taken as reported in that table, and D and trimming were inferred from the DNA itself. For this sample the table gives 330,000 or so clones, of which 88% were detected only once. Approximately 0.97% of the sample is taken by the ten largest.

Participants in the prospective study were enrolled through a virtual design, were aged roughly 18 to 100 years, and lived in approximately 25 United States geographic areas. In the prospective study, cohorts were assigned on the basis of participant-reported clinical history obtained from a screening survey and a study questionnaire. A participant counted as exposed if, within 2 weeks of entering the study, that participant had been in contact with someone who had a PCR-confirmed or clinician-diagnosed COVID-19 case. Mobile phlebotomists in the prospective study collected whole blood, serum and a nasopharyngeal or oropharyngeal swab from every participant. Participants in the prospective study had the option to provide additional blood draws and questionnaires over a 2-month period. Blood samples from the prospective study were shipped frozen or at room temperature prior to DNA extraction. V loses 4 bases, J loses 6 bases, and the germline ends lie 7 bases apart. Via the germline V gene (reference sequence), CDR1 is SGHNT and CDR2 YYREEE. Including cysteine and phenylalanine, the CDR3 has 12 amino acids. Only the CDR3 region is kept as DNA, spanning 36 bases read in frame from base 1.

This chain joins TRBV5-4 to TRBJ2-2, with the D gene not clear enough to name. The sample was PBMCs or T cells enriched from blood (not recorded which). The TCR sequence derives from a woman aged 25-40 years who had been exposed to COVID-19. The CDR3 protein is CASSLVPGELFF. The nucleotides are TGTGCCAGCAGCCTCGTTCCCGGGGAGCTGTTTTTT.